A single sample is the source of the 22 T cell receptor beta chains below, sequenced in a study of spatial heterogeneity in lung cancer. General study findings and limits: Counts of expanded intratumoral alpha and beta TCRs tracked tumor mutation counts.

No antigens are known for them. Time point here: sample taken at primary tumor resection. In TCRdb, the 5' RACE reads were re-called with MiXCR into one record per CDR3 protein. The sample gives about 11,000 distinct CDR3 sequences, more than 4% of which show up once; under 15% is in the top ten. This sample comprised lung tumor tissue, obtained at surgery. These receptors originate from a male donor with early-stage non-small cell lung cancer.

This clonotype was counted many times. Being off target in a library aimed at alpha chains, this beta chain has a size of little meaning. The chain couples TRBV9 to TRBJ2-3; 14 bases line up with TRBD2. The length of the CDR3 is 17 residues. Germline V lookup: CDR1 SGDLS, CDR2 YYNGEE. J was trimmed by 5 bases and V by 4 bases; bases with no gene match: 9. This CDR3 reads CASSLGTSGSSQDTQYF. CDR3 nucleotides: TGTGCCAGCAGCCTTGGGACTAGCGGGAGTAGTCAAGATACGCAGTATTTT.

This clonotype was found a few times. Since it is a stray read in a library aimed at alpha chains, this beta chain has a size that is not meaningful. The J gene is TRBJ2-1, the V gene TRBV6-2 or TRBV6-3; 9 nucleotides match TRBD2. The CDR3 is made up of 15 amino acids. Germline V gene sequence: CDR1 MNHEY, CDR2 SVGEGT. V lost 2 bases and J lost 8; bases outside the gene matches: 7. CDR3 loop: CASSYILAGNYEQFF. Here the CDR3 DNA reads TGTGCCAGCAGTTACATCCTAGCGGGAAATTATGAGCAGTTCTTC.

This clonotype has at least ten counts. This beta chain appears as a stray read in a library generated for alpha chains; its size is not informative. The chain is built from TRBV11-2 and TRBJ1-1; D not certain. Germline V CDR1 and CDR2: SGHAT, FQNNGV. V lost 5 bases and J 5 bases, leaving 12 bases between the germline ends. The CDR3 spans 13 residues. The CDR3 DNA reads TGTGCCAGCAGCGGGAGCGCGGGGACTGAAGCTTTCTTT. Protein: CASSGSAGTEAFF. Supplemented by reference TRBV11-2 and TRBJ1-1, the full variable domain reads EAGVAQSPRYKIIEKRQSVAFWCNPISGHATLYWYQQILGQGPKLLIQFQNNGVVDDSQLPKDRFSAERLKGVDSTLKIQPAKLEDSAVYLCASSGSAGTEAFFGQGTRLTVV.

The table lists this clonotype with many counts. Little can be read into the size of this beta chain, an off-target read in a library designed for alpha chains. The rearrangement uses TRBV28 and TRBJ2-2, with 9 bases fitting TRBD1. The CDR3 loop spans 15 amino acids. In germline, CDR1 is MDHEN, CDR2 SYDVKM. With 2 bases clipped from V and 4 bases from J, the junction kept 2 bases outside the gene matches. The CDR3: CASSLATGGTGELFF. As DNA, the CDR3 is TGTGCCAGCAGTTTAGCGACAGGGGGCACCGGGGAGCTGTTTTTT.

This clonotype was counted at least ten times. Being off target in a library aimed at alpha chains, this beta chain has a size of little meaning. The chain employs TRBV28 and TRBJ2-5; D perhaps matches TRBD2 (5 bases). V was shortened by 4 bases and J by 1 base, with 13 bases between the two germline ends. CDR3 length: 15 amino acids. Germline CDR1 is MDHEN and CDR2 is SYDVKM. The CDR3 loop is CASSWGSVLQETQYF. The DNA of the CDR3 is TGTGCCAGCAGTTGGGGTAGCGTCCTCCAAGAGACCCAGTACTTC.

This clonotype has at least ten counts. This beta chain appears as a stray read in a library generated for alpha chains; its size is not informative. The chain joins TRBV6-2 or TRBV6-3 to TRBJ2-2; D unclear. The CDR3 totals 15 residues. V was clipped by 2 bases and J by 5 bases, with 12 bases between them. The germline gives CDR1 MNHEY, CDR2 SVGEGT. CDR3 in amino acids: CASSYTNHWTGELFF. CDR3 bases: TGTGCCAGCAGTTACACAAATCACTGGACCGGGGAGCTGTTTTTT.

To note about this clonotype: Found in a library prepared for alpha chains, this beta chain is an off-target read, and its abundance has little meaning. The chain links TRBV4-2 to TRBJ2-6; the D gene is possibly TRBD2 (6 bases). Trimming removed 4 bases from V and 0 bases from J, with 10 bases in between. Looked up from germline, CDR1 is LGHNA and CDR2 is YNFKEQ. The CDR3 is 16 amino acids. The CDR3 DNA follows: TGTGCCAGCAGCCTGGACGGGAGCTCTGGGGCCAACGTCCTGACTTTC. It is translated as CASSLDGSSGANVLTF.

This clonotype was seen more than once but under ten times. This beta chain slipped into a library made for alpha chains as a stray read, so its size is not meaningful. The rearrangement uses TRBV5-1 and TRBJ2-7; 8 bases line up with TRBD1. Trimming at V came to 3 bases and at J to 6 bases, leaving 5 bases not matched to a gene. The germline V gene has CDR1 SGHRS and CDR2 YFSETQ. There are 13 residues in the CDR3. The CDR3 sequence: CASSSQTGAEQYF. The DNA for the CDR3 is TGCGCCAGCAGCTCCCAGACAGGGGCCGAGCAGTACTTC.

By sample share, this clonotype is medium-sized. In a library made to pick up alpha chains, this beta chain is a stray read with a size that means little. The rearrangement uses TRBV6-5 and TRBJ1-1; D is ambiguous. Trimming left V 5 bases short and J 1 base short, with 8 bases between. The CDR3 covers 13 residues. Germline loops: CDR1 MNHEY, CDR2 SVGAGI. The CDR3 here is CASSKGRNTEAFF. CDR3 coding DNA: TGTGCCAGCAGTAAAGGGAGGAACACTGAAGCTTTCTTT.

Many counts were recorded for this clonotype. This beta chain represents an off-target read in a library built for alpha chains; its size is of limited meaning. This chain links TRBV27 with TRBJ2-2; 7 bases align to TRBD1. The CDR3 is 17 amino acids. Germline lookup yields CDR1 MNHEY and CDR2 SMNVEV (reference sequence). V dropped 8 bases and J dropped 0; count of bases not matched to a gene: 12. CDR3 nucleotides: TGTGCCAGCGGGGGACGAGGACAGGCAGCGAACACCGGGGAGCTGTTTTTT. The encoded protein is CASGGRGQAANTGELFF.

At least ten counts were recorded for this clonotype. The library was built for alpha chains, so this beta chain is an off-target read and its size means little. CDR3 sequence (DNA): TGTGCCAGCAGCTCCCGATGGGCGCCGTACGAGCAGTACTTC. It specifies CASSSRWAPYEQYF. The genes are TRBV3-1 and TRBJ2-7; D not certain. The CDR3 is 14 residues long. Germline-derived CDR1 and CDR2 are LGHDT and YNNKEL (reference sequence). Trimming removed 5 bases from V and 4 bases from J, with 15 bases in between.

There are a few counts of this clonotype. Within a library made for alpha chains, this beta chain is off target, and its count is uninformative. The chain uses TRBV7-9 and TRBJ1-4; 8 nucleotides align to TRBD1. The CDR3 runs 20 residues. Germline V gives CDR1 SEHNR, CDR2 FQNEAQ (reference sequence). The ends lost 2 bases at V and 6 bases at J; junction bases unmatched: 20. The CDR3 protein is CASSLLTGAQGSPRHEKLFF. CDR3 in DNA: TGTGCCAGCAGCTTATTGACAGGGGCCCAGGGAAGCCCCAGGCATGAAAAACTGTTTTTT.

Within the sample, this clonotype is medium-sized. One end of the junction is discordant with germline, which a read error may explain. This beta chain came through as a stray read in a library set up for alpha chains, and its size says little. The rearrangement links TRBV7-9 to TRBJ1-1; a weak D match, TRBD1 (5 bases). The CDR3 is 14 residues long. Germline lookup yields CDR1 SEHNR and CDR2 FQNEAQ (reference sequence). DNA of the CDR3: TGTGCCAGCAGCTTAGTGGGGGGGAACCCTGAAGCTTTCTTT. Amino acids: CASSLVGGNPEAFF.

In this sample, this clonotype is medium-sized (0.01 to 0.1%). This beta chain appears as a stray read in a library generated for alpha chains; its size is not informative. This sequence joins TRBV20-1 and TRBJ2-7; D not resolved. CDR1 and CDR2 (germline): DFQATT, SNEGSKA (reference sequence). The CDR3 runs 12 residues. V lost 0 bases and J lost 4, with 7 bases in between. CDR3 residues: CSARDRQYEQYF. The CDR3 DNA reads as TGCAGTGCTAGAGATCGGCAGTACGAGCAGTACTTC.

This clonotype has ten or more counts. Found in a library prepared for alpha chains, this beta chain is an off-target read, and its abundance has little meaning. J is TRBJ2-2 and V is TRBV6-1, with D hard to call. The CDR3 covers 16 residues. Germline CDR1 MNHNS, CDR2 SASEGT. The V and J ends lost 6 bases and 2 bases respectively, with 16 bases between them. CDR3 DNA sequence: TGTGCCAGCAGCATCAGTGGCCTGGGCAACACCGGGGAGCTGTTTTTT. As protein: CASSISGLGNTGELFF.

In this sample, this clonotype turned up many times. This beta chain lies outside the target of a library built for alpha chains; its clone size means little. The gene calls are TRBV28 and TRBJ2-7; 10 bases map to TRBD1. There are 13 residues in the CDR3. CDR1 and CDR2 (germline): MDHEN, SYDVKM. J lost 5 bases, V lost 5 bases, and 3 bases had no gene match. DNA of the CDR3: TGTGCCAGCAGTGAGACAGGGGGCCACGAGCAGTACTTC. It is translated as CASSETGGHEQYF.

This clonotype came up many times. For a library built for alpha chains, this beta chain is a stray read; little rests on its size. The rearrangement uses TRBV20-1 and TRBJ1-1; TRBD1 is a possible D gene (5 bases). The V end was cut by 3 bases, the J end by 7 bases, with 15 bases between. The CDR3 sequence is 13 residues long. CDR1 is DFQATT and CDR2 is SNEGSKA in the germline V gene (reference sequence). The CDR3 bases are TGCAGTGCTAGTGCGGGGTTGGGGCTTGAAGCTTTCTTT. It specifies CSASAGLGLEAFF.

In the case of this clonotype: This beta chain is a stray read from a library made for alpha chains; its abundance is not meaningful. The CDR3 sequence: CASSLKGYYGYTF. In DNA form, the CDR3 reads TGTGCCAGCAGTTTAAAGGGGTACTATGGCTACACCTTC. The V and J genes are TRBV27 and TRBJ1-2; weak D call: TRBD1 (5 bases). The CDR3 extends over 13 amino acids. V was pared by 2 bases and J by 3 bases, with 7 bases between. Germline V CDR1 and CDR2: MNHEY, SMNVEV (reference sequence).

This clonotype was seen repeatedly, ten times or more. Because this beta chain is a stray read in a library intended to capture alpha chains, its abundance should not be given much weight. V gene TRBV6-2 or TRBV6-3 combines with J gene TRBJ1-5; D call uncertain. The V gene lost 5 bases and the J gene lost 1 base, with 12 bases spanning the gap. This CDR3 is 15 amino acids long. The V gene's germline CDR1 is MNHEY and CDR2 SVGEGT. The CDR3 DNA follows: TGTGCCAGCAGTCTTGGGATACCGAGCAATCAGCCCCAGCATTTT. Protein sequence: CASSLGIPSNQPQHF.

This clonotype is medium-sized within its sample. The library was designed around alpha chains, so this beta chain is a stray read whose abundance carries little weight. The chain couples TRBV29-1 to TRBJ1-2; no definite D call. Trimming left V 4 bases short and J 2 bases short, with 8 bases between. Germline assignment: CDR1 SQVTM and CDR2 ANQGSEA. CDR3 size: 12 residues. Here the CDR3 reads CSVVGSNYGYTF. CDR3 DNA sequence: TGCAGCGTTGTCGGGTCCAACTATGGCTACACCTTC.

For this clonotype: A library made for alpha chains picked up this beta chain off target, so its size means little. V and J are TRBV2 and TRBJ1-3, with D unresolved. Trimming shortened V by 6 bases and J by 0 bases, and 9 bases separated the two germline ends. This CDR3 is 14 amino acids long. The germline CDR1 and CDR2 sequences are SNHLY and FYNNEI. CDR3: CASRPGNSGNTIYF. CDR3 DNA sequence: TGTGCCAGCAGACCCGGGAACTCTGGAAACACCATATATTTT.

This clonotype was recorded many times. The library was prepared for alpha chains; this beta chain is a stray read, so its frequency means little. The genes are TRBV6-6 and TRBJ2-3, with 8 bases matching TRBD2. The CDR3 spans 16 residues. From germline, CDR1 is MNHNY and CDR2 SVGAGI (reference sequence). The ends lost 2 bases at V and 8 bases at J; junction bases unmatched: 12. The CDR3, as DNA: TGTGCCAGCAGTTACGCCCGGCGGGGGGCTCCCGGTACGCAGTATTTT. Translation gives CASSYARRGAPGTQYF.